The 15 T cell receptor beta chains below all came from one sample that was sequenced in a study of CD8 T cells in Susac syndrome. cDNA came from about 0.46 to 1 ug RNA primed by random hexamers. TCRdb reprocessed the immunoSEQ multiplex PCR reads with MiXCR, giving one entry per CDR3 protein. Among fewer than 150,000 distinct CDR3 sequences listed, 85% to 95% were seen once. Sample: CD4+ T cells from PBMCs. Receptors originate from a human donor with multiple sclerosis.

This sequence joins TRBV25-1 and TRBJ2-5; D gene unclear. V lost 1 base to trimming and J lost 5 bases, with 17 bases between them. CDR3 length equals 16 residues. In germline, CDR1 is MGHDK, CDR2 SYGVNS. The CDR3 region is CASSESSDHSRETQYF. The CDR3, as DNA: TGTGCCAGCAGTGAATCGTCAGACCACTCCAGGGAGACCCAGTACTTC.

The chain is built from TRBV6-2 or TRBV6-3 and TRBJ2-7; weak D call: TRBD2 (6 bases). The V gene's germline CDR1 is MNHEY and CDR2 SVGEGT. The V end was cut by 8 bases, the J end by 5 bases, with 16 bases between. The CDR3 is 13 amino acids. The DNA for the CDR3 is TGTGCCAGCTTGAGGCGGGATTACCACGAGCAGTACTTC. It is translated as CASLRRDYHEQYF.

The chain is built from TRBV7-2 and TRBJ1-5; D is unclear. Per the germline V gene, CDR1 is SGHTA and CDR2 is FQGNSA. This CDR3 region has 13 residues. The ends were cut back, 5 bases at V and 4 bases at J, with 9 bases in the middle. The CDR3 DNA is TGTGCCAGCAGCCTAGGCGTGAATCAGCCCCAGCATTTT. Translation gives CASSLGVNQPQHF. Filled out from reference TRBV7-2 and TRBJ1-5, the complete variable domain reads GAGVSQSPSNKVTEKGKDVELRCDPISGHTALYWYRQSLGQGLEFLIYFQGNSAPDKSGLPSDRFSAERTGGSVSTLTIQRTQQEDSAVYLCASSLGVNQPQHFGDGTRLSIL.

The chain employs TRBV4-1 and TRBJ2-7, with D unresolved. The length of the CDR3 is 18 residues. Germline V gene sequence: CDR1 MGHRA, CDR2 YSYEKL. Trimming stripped 2 bases from V and 3 bases from J, with 23 bases between. The CDR3 region is CASSQTPSPVLRLYEQYF. The CDR3 DNA reads TGCGCCAGCAGCCAAACACCCTCACCGGTCCTCAGGCTCTACGAGCAGTACTTC.

In its sample, this clonotype was seen a few times. The rearrangement links TRBV7-9 to TRBJ2-5; the D gene could be TRBD1 or TRBD2 (7 bases each). Germline assignment: CDR1 SEHNR and CDR2 FQNEAQ (reference sequence). This CDR3 has 15 residues. Trimming stripped 7 bases from V and 2 bases from J, with 17 bases between. In nucleotides, the CDR3 is TGTGCCAGCACCGAAAGGGGGCGGGGGCAAGAGACCCAGTACTTC. This translates into CASTERGRGQETQYF.

This clonotype is a singleton in its sample. CDR3 region: CASGAGQGSQPQHF. The CDR3 coding sequence is TGTGCTAGTGGTGCCGGACAGGGGTCTCAGCCCCAGCATTTT. This chain uses TRBV12-5 with TRBJ1-5, with 9 positions matching TRBD1. Germline CDR1 reads LGHNT; CDR2 reads FRNRAP. The CDR3 spans 14 residues. V lost 5 bases to trimming and J lost 6 bases; unmatched junction nucleotides: 5.

This chain joins TRBV25-1 and TRBJ1-6; D is perhaps TRBD1 (5 bases). The germline CDR1 and CDR2 sequences are MGHDK and SYGVNS. Trimming took off 3 bases at V and 6 bases at J, with 9 bases between the two ends. This CDR3 region has 14 residues. CDR3 in amino acids: CASSDRGGNSPLHF. Written as DNA, the CDR3 is TGTGCCAGCAGTGATAGGGGTGGTAATTCACCCCTCCACTTT.

The chain recombines TRBV19 with TRBJ2-3, with 11 bases aligning to TRBD2. Germline assignment: CDR1 LNHDA and CDR2 SQIVND (reference sequence). This CDR3 is built from 13 residues. The V and J ends lost 5 bases and 6 bases, in that order; junction bases with no gene match: 1. The CDR3 is CASSGTSGDTQYF. In nucleotides, the CDR3 is TGTGCCAGTAGTGGGACTAGCGGCGATACGCAGTATTTT.

The chain carries TRBV12-3 or TRBV12-4 and TRBJ1-1, with 7 bases matching TRBD1. The CDR3 spans 17 residues. V was clipped by 0 bases and J by 0 bases; unmatched bases: 7. Written as DNA, the CDR3 is TGTGCCAGCAGTTTAGCTTTAGGGGGCAAAGTGAACACTGAAGCTTTCTTT. This codes for CASSLALGGKVNTEAFF.

The rearrangement uses TRBV29-1 and TRBJ2-2; 9 nucleotides line up with TRBD1. With 6 bases clipped from V and 7 bases from J, the junction kept 12 bases outside the gene matches. Germline CDR1 is SQVTM and CDR2 is ANQGSEA. The CDR3 spans 15 residues. CDR3 sequence (DNA): TGCAGCGTCCGAAGGTCACAGGGGGCGATCGGGGAGCTGTTTTTT. Its protein product is CSVRRSQGAIGELFF.

The J gene is TRBJ2-2, the V gene TRBV5-1, with D unresolved. The germline CDR1 and CDR2 sequences are SGHRS and YFSETQ. V lost 2 bases, J lost 4 bases, and 6 bases lay in between. The CDR3 totals 13 residues. This CDR3 is CASSLVFTGELFF. CDR3 nucleotides: TGCGCCAGCAGCTTAGTATTCACCGGGGAGCTGTTTTTT. Together with reference TRBV5-1 and TRBJ2-2, the CDR3 gives the full variable domain: KAGVTQTPRYLIKTRGQQVTLSCSPISGHRSVSWYQQTPGQGLQFLFEYFSETQRNKGNFPGRFSGRQFSNSRSEMNVSTLELGDSALYLCASSLVFTGELFFGEGSRLTVL.

In DNA, the CDR3 is TGTGCCAGCAGAGTGATGCAGAACACCGGGGAGCTGTTTTTT. Translated, it gives CASRVMQNTGELFF. The rearrangement joins TRBV2 to TRBJ2-2, with no clear D. Per germline, CDR1 SNHLY and CDR2 FYNNEI. CDR3 length: 14 amino acids. Trimming shortened V by 6 bases and J by 1 base, and 9 bases separated the two germline ends.

The chain couples TRBV2 to TRBJ1-3, with D possibly being TRBD1 (5 bases). V lost 6 bases and J lost 0, with 12 bases in between. Germline CDR1 reads SNHLY; CDR2 reads FYNNEI. This CDR3 comprises 15 residues. CDR3 DNA sequence: TGTGCCAGCAGCCTACTGACAGTCTCTGGAAACACCATATATTTT. The encoded protein is CASSLLTVSGNTIYF.

The rearrangement links TRBV6-2 or TRBV6-3 to TRBJ1-2, with unresolved D. The length of the CDR3 is 12 residues. Trimming took off 7 bases at V and 2 bases at J, with 8 bases between the two ends. Germline-derived CDR1 and CDR2 are MNHEY and SVGEGT. The CDR3 sequence: CASTKGNYGYTF. CDR3 DNA: TGTGCCAGCACTAAGGGAAACTATGGCTACACCTTC.

A remark on this clonotype: A junction end diverges from the germline sequence, so it may reflect a read error. The gene calls are TRBV5-1 and TRBJ2-3, with D unresolved. The germline V gene has CDR1 SGHRS and CDR2 YFSETQ. There are 14 residues in the CDR3. The CDR3: CASTLGTKGDTQYF. DNA of the CDR3: TGCGCCAGCACCTTGGGTACAAAAGGAGATACGCAGTATTTT.